The clone carrying this T cell receptor beta chain was detected ten times or more. Its matching antigen is unknown. This sample was taken from a study of T-cell memory formation after mild COVID-19. TCRdb reprocessed the 5' RACE reads via MiXCR and lists one record per CDR3 protein. The table lists hundreds of thousands of distinct CDR3 sequences, 12% to 15% of them singletons, with 22% in the top ten. Points from the study as a whole: A subset of responding clones appeared in pre-infection memory, suggesting cross-reactive memory joined. Of the contracting clones, CD4+ ones lay mainly in CM and EM, and CD8+ ones in EMRA.

The sequence was obtained from a man aged 18 to 30 who had mild COVID-19 (a few samples of this study predate the infection). Cell type and time point are not known. Sequencing was performed on PBMCs or a T cell subset sorted from them (not recorded which).

The CDR3 region has the DNA TGTGCCAGCAGCCGTCCCGGGACAGGGCCCGCTGAAGCTTTCTTT. It translates to CASSRPGTGPAEAFF. The chain combines TRBV7-9 with TRBJ1-1; TRBD1 matches 9 bases. The CDR3 runs to 15 residues. From germline, CDR1 is SEHNR and CDR2 FQNEAQ (reference sequence). V was clipped by 5 bases and J by 6 bases; unmatched bases: 10.